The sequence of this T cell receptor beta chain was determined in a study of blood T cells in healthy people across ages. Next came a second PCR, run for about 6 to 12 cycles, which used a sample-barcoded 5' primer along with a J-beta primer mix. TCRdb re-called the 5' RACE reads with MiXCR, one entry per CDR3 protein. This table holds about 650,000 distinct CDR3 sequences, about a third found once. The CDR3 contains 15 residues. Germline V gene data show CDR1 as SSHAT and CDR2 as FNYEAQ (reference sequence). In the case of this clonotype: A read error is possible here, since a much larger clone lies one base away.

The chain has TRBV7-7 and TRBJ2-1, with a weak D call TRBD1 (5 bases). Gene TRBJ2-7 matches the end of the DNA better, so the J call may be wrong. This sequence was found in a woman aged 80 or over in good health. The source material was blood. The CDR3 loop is CASSPGAPVPYEQYF. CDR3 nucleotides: TGTGCTAGCAGCCCTGGGGCCCCCGTCCCCTACGAGCAGTACTTC.